Detailed here is one T cell receptor (beta chain). Its antigen is still unknown. Sequence at one end of the junction differs from germline and may be a read error. The entry originates in a study of T cells in Graves' hyperthyroidism and ophthalmopathy. General study findings and limits: The model anticipated ophthalmopathy a median 6.5 months pre-onset.

It was RNA transcripts that yielded the amplified TCR beta CDR3 regions. First-round RT-PCR of the TCR CDR3 relied on the HTBI primer set. TCRdb used MiXCR to reprocess the multiplex PCR reads, holding one entry per CDR3 protein. The table has about 400,000 distinct CDR3 sequences, about 15% seen once. From more than 9 ml of fresh peripheral blood, PBMCs were isolated. The CDR3 totals 18 residues. In germline, CDR1 is SGHAT, CDR2 FQNNGV. Input material: blood. The rearrangement uses TRBV11-2 and TRBJ2-3; 8 bases match TRBD2. The sequence came from a woman aged 25 to 39 with Graves' hyperthyroidism. CDR3 loop: CAGSPPRSTSGSTDTQYF. CDR3 nucleotides: TGTGCCGGCAGCCCTCCCCGATCCACTAGCGGTAGCACAGATACGCAGTATTTT.